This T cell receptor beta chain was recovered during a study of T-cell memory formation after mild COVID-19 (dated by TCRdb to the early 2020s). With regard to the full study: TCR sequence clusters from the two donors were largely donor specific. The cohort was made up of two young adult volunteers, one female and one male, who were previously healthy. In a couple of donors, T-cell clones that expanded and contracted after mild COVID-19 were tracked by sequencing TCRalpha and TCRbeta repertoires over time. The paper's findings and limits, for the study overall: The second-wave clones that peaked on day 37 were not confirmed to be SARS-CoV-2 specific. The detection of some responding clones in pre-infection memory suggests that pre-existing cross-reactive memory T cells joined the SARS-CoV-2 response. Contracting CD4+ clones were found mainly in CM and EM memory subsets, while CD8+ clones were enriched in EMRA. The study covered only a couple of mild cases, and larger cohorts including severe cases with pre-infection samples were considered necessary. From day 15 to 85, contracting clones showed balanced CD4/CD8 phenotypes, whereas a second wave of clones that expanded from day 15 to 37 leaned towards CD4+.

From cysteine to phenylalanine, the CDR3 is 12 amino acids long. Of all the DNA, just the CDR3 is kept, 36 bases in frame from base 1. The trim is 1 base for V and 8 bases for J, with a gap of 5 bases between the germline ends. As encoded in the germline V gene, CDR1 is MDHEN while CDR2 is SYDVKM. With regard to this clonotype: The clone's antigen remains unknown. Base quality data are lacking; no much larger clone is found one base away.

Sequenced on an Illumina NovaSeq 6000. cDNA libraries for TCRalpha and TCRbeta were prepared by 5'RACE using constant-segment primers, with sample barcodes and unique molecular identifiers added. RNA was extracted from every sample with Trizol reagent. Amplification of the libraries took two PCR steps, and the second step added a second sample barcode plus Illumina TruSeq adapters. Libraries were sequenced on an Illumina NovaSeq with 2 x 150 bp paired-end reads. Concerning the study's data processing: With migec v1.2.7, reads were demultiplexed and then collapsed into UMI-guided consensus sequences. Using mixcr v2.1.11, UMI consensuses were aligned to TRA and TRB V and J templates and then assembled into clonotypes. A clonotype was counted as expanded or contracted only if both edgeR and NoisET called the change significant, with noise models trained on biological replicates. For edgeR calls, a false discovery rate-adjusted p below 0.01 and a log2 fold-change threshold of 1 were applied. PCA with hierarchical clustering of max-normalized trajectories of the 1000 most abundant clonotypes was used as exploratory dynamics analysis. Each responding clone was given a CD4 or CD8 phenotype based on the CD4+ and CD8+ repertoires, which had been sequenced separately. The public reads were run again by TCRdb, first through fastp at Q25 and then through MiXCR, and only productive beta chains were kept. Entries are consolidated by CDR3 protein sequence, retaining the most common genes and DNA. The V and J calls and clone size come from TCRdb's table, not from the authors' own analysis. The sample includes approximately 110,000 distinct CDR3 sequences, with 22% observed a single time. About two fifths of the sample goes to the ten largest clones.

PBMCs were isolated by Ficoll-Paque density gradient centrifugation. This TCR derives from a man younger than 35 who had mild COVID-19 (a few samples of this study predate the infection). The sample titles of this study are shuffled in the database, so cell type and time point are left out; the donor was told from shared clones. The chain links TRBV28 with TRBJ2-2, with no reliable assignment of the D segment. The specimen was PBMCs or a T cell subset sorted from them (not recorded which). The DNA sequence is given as TGTGCCAGCAGTTTATCTCTGGGGGAGCTGTTTTTT. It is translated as CASSLSLGELFF.